This T cell receptor beta chain was captured by sequencing in a study of blood T cell repertoires in COVID-19. Study-wide context: Acute and convalescent COVID-19 specimens originated in the United States, Italy and Spain. Sources were T cells, B-cell-depleted T cells, or PBMCs; the material itself was cDNA or gDNA.

Per the original methods: Amplification with reference gene primers provided the estimates of nucleated cell counts. Libraries were prepared by immunoSEQ multiplex PCR; TCRdb keeps only in-frame clonotypes and omits some of them. D and trimming come from the DNA, and the V and J calls and clone size come from that table. The table has 15,000 to 16,000 clones, over 75% seen once; the top ten hold 35%. Germline values: CDR1 MDHEN, CDR2 SYDVKM. Trimming cost V 6 bases and J 4 bases; bases outside gene matches: 8. CDR3 length: 14 amino acids. The sequenced sample was peripheral blood. This sequence originates from a man aged 65 to 85 in a cohort sampled during active COVID-19. This sequence joins TRBV28 and TRBJ1-1; 7 bases match TRBD1. Written as DNA, the CDR3 is TGTGCCAGCAGCAACAGGGGATGGAGCACTGAAGCTTTCTTT. This translates into CASSNRGWSTEAFF.